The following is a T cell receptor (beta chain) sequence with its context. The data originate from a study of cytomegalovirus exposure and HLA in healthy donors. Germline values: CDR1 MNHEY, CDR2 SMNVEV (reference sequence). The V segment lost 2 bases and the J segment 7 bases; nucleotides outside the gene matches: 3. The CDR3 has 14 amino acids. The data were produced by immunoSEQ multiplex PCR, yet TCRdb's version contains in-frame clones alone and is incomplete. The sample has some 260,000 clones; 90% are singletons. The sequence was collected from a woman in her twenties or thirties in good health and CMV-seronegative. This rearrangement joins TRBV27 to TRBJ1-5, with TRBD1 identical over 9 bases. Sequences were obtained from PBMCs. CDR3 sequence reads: CASSLGTGIQPQHF. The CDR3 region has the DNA TGTGCCAGCAGTTTAGGGACAGGGATACAGCCCCAGCATTTT.